These T cell receptor beta chains were read from a single sample in a study of T cell repertoires in cytomegalovirus infection. TCRdb passed the reads through MiXCR, listing each CDR3 protein once. The table includes some 180,000 distinct CDR3 sequences, about 15% detected once. The sequenced sample consisted of CD8+ T cells from PBMCs. These receptors all stem from a human donor in good health (CMV status not recorded). Some clones in this sample may be carry-over from other donors' samples. Each CDR3 is given with its conserved first and last residue. The order of the fields is V gene, clone size, CDR3 length, J gene, D gene, CDR3 DNA, CDR3 protein. The D gene is left open where the match is weak. Clone size, where shown, is once, few, many, or a class for clones that have expanded.

>TRBV7-9|NA|14|TRBJ2-5|TRBD1
TGTGCCAGCAGCTGGTACAGGGGTGAAGAGACCCAGTACTTC
CASSWYRGEETQYF
>TRBV6-5|NA|17|TRBJ1-3|NA
TGTGCCAGCAGTTCCTTCAGATCCCAACTCTCTGGAAACACCATATATTTT
CASSSFRSQLSGNTIYF
>TRBV29-1|few|12|TRBJ1-1|NA
TGCAGCGTTGAAGAAGTGTACACTGAAGCTTTCTTT
CSVEEVYTEAFF
>TRBV7-9|few|16|TRBJ2-1|TRBD1
TGTGCCAGCAGCTTTCCCTCGACAGGGGGCTACAATGAGCAGTTCTTC
CASSFPSTGGYNEQFF
>TRBV7-9|NA|14|TRBJ1-2|NA
TGTGCCAGCAGTCCGTTCGGGAGGAACTATGGCTACACCTTC
CASSPFGRNYGYTF
>TRBV28|NA|16|TRBJ1-1|NA
TGTGCCAGCAGTTTCTCCTCGGCAGTCATGAACACTGAAGCTTTCTTT
CASSFSSAVMNTEAFF
>TRBV29-1|few|13|TRBJ1-5|TRBD1
TGCAGCGTTGGGACAGGGGAAAATCAGCCCCAGCATTTT
CSVGTGENQPQHF
>TRBV25-1|medium-sized|12|TRBJ2-5|NA
TGTGCCAGCAGTGAACCCCGAGAGACCCAGTACTTC
CASSEPRETQYF
>TRBV9|NA|14|TRBJ1-6|NA
TGTGCCAGCAGCGTATCAGGCGATAATTCACCCCTCCACTTT
CASSVSGDNSPLHF
>TRBV29-1|NA|13|TRBJ1-5|NA
TGCAGCACCAGCCCAGGGGCCAATCAGCCCCAGCATTTT
CSTSPGANQPQHF
>TRBV4-1|NA|13|TRBJ1-1|NA
TGCGCCAGCAGCCAAGTTTCGAACACTGAAGCTTTCTTT
CASSQVSNTEAFF
>TRBV12-3/TRBV12-4|NA|14|TRBJ2-5|NA
TGTGCCAGCAGTTTTTCACCCTCGGGAGAGACCCAGTACTTC
CASSFSPSGETQYF
>TRBV20-1|once|14|TRBJ2-3|NA
TGCAGTGCTAGACGGGGCGGGCGCACAGATACGCAGTATTTT
CSARRGGRTDTQYF
>TRBV7-6|NA|12|TRBJ2-5|NA
TGTGCCAGCAGCTTAGCGTCTGAGACCCAGTACTTC
CASSLASETQYF
>TRBV12-3/TRBV12-4|few|17|TRBJ2-5|TRBD2
TGTGCCAGCAGTCTCGGGACTAACCAGTCCTCAGGAGAGACCCAGTACTTC
CASSLGTNQSSGETQYF